This TCR beta chain comes out of a study of T cell responses to AZD1222 COVID-19 vaccine. Assay used: immunoSEQ multiplex PCR; TCRdb lists only in-frame clones, some missing. The sample records more than 80,000 clones, 85% to 90% being singletons. This CDR3 is built from 15 residues. The germline V gene has CDR1 KGHSH and CDR2 LQKENI. Losses at the gene ends were 6 bases for V and 4 bases for J; bases not matched to a gene: 7. The chain carries TRBV18 and TRBJ1-4, with 8 bases fitting TRBD1. The sample here was peripheral blood, taken on day 0 of AZD1222 vaccination. The TCR originated in an adult in good health. CDR3 sequence: CASSLDRGLNEKLFF. The CDR3 nucleotides are TGTGCCAGCTCGCTCGACAGGGGCCTTAATGAAAAACTGTTTTTT.